The entry below gives a single T cell receptor (beta chain) sequence along with its context. The data derive from a study of blood T cell repertoires in COVID-19. Background on the study: Cohort 3 donors were reported recovered after two negative PCRs, clearance, or symptom resolution. Collection of acute and convalescent COVID-19 samples took place in the United States, Italy and Spain.

This CDR3 contains 15 residues. Germline V lookup: CDR1 SGDLS, CDR2 YYNGEE. The V gene lost 2 bases and the J gene lost 0 bases, with 9 bases spanning the gap. Across 24 US areas, participants ranged in age from roughly 18 to 95 years. TCRdb's copy holds only in-frame clones and misses some; the assay was immunoSEQ multiplex PCR. The data show a few hundred thousand clones, approximately 90% seen once. The TCR sequence derives from a woman aged 55-75 years in a cohort exposed to, infected with or recovered from COVID-19 (not recorded which). The V call is TRBV9, the J call TRBJ1-3, with D unclear. Sequencing used PBMCs or T cells enriched from blood (not recorded which). CDR3 sequence: CASSVTATSGNTIYF. The CDR3 region has the DNA TGTGCCAGCAGCGTTACAGCCACCTCTGGAAACACCATATATTTT.